This T cell receptor (beta chain) emerged from a study of CD8 T cells in ankylosing spondylitis. TCRdb processed the 5' RACE reads anew with MiXCR; each CDR3 protein has one entry. The data hold over 150,000 distinct CDR3 sequences, with 15% to 20% observed a single time. Germline V gene sequence: CDR1 GTSNPN, CDR2 SVGIG (reference sequence). The CDR3 contains 14 residues. J was trimmed by 0 bases and V by 8 bases; bases with no gene match: 6. At least ten counts were recorded for this clonotype. The receptor was derived from a male donor aged 5 to 29 with ankylosing spondylitis or in good health (not recorded which). Source material: blood, either unsorted or a sorted T cell fraction (not recorded which). This chain uses TRBV30 with TRBJ2-3; 9 nucleotides align to TRBD2. CDR3 bases: TGTGCCCGACAACTAGCGGGTAGCACAGATACGCAGTATTTT. Translating gives CARQLAGSTDTQYF.